This TCR beta chain derives from a study of STAT5B mutations in CD4+ large granular lymphocyte leukemia. The assay was immunoSEQ multiplex PCR, and TCRdb's table has in-frame clones only and misses some. The table shows fewer than 50,000 clones, with 80% to 85% occurring only once. This CDR3 spans 15 amino acids. The germline V gene encodes CDR1 SGHTA and CDR2 FQGTGA. Trimming pared 6 bases from V and 3 bases from J, leaving 14 bases between. Sequencing was performed on CD4+ T cells from blood buffy coats. This sequence joins TRBV7-3 and TRBJ2-2, with D uncertain. The receptor was isolated from a human donor in good health. The CDR3 DNA reads as TGTGCCAGCAGGCGTGCTCCCGGAGACACCGGGGAGCTGTTTTTT. This codes for CASRRAPGDTGELFF. Full variable domain (remainder filled in from reference TRBV7-3 and TRBJ2-2): GAGVSQTPSNKVTEKGKYVELRCDPISGHTALYWYRQSLGQGPEFLIYFQGTGAADDSGLPNDRFFAVRPEGSVSTLKIQRTERGDSAVYLCASRRAPGDTGELFFGEGSRLTVL.